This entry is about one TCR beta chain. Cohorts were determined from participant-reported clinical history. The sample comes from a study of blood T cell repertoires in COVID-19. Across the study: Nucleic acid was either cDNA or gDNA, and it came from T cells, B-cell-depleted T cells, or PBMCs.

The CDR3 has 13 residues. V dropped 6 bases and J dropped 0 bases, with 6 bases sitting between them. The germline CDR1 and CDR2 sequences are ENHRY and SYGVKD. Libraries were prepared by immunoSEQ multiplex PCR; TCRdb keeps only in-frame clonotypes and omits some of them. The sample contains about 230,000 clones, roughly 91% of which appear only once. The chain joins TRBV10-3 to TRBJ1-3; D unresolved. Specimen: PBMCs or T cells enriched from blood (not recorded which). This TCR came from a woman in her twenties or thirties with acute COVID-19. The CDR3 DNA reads TGTGCCATCAGCAGAAACTCTGGAAACACCATATATTTT. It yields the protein CAISRNSGNTIYF.